The sequence of this T cell receptor beta chain was determined in a study of blood T cell repertoires in COVID-19. Authors' methods: Amplification of reference gene primers provided the estimated nucleated cell counts. Sequenced by immunoSEQ multiplex PCR; TCRdb stores in-frame clones only, minus some. The D gene and trimming were derived from the DNA, and the V and J assignments and clone size from that table. Seen here are under 300,000 clones, around 90% observed once, and the top ten hold more than 5%. Sequenced material: PBMCs or T cells enriched from blood (not recorded which). The source of this sequence is a woman younger than 45 with acute COVID-19.

The DNA for the CDR3 is TGTGCCAGCCTCGCACCAACAGGCGTCGACAGGGGGCCTCCTAAGGAACACTATGGCTACACCTTC. Translating gives CASLAPTGVDRGPPKEHYGYTF. J is TRBJ1-2 and V is TRBV28; 10 bases are a match to TRBD1. The CDR3 covers 22 residues. Germline lookup yields CDR1 MDHEN and CDR2 SYDVKM. Trimming at V came to 8 bases and at J to 3 bases, leaving 30 bases not matched to a gene.